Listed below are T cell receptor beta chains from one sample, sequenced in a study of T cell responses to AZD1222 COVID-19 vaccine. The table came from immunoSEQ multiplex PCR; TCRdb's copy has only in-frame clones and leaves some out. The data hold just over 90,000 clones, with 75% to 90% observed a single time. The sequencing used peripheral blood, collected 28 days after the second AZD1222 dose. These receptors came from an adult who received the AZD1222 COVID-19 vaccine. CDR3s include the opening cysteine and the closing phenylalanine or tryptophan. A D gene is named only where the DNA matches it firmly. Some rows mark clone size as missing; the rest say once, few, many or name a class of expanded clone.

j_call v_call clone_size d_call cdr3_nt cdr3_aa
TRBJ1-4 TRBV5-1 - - TGCGCCAGCAGCCCGACGGCAACTAATGAAAAACTGTTTTTT CASSPTATNEKLFF
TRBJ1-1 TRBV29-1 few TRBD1 TGCAGCGGTGGGGACAGAAACACTGAAGCTTTCTTT CSGGDRNTEAFF
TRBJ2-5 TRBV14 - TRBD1 TGTGCCAGCAGCCAAGATATCGCACAGGGGGCAGGGGGGACCCAGTACTTC CASSQDIAQGAGGTQYF
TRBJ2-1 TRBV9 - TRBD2 TGTGCCTCTGATCCGGGACTAGCGGGAGTTGGCGAGCAGTTCTTC CASDPGLAGVGEQFF
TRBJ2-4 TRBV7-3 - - TGTGCCAGCAGTCCCGGACCTGATCGGGCCAAAAACATTCAGTACTTC CASSPGPDRAKNIQYF
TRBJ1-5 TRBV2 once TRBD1 TGTGCCAGCAGTAGGGACAGCGGTAGCAATCAGCCCCAGCATTTT CASSRDSGSNQPQHF
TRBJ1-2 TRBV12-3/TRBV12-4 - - TGTGCCAGCAGTTTAAGAGGCTACACCTTC CASSLRGYTF
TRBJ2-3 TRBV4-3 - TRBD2 TGCGCCAGCAGCCAAGTGCGAGCGGGGGGTGTTACTAGCACAGATACGCAGTATTTT CASSQVRAGGVTSTDTQYF
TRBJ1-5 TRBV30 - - TGTGCCTGGATCCTCGACACGTATAGCAATCAGCCCCAGCATTTT CAWILDTYSNQPQHF
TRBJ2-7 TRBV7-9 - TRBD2 TGTGCCAGCAGCTTAGGGACTAGCGGGATTAACGAGCAGTACTTC CASSLGTSGINEQYF
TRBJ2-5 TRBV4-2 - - TGTGCCAGCAGCCAAGAGGTTTGGGGGAAGACCCAGTACTTC CASSQEVWGKTQYF
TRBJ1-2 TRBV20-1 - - TGCAGTGCTAATCATGTGTTTGGCTACACCTTC CSANHVFGYTF
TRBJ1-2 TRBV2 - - TGTGCCAGCACGGCTGTCTATGGCTACACCTTC CASTAVYGYTF
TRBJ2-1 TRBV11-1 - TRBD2 TGTGCCAGCAGCGATCTAGCGGGAGCCTACAATGAGCAGTTCTTC CASSDLAGAYNEQFF
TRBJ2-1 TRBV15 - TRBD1 TGTGCCACCAGCCTCGGGCAGGGGGCGTACAATGAGCAGTTCTTC CATSLGQGAYNEQFF
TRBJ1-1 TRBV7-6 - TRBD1 TGTGCCAGCAGCTTAAGACAGGGGGCCAACACTGAAGCTTTCTTT CASSLRQGANTEAFF
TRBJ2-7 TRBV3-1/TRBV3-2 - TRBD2 TGTGCCAGCAGCCAAGCCCCGGGACTAGCGGGGCGAACCCCAGCCTACGAGCAGTACTTC CASSQAPGLAGRTPAYEQYF
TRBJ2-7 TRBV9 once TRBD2 TGTGCCAGCAGCGTCGGGACTAGCGGTTCCTACGAGCAGTACTTC CASSVGTSGSYEQYF
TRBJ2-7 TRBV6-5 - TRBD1 TGTGCCAGCAGTTATGCCGGACAGGTTCAGGACGAGCAGTACTTC CASSYAGQVQDEQYF
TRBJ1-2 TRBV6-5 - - TGTGCCAGCAGGGGGACCGCCGCAGCTTATGGCTACACCTTC CASRGTAAAYGYTF
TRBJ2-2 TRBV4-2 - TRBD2 TGTGCCAGCAGCCAAGAGGGGACTAGCATCCCCACCGGGGAGCTGTTTTTT CASSQEGTSIPTGELFF
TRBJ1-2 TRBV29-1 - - TGCAGCGTTGATGAGATTTCCTATGGCTACACCTTC CSVDEISYGYTF
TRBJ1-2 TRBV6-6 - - TGTGCCAGCAGTTACTCGTCGGAGGAGGGTGGCTACACCTTC CASSYSSEEGGYTF
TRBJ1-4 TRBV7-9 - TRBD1 TGTGCCAGCAGCTATTTCCTAGGGGGCTATAATGAAAAACTGTTTTTT CASSYFLGGYNEKLFF
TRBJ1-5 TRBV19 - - TGTGCCAGTAGTGGGGAAAATTTATACCAGCCCCAGCATTTT CASSGENLYQPQHF
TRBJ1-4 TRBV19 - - TGTGCCAGTAGTATGGGGGGGGACATTCGACTGTTTTTT CASSMGGDIRLFF
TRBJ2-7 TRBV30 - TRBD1 TGTGCCTGGAGCGCCGGGACAGGGGTAACCTACGAGCAGTACTTC CAWSAGTGVTYEQYF
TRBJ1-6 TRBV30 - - TGTGCCTGGAGCAGCTCCTATAATTCACCCCTCCACTTT CAWSSSYNSPLHF
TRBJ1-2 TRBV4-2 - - TGTGCCAGCAGCCAAGAGTTGGGGGATGGCTACACCTTC CASSQELGDGYTF
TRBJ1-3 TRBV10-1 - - TGCGCCAGCAGTTGCCTCCTGACAGCGTCAGGAAACACCATATATTTT CASSCLLTASGNTIYF
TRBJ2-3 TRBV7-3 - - TGTGCCAGCAGCGCAATAGGGGGGTCAGATACGCAGTATTTT CASSAIGGSDTQYF
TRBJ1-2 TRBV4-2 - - TGTGCCAGCAGCCAAGAATTAGGAGGCTATGGCTACACCTTC CASSQELGGYGYTF
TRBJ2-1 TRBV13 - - TGTGCCAGCAGCTTAGGGGGAGCCAACAATGAGCAGTTCTTC CASSLGGANNEQFF
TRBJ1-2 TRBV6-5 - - TGTGCCAGCAGTTACCGGTCAGGTAACTATGGCTACACCTTC CASSYRSGNYGYTF
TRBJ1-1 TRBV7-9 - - TGTGCCAGCAGCTTATTAGACAGAGAGAACACTGAAGCTTTCTTT CASSLLDRENTEAFF
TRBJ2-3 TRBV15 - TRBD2 TGTGCCACCAGCAGAAGAACTAGCGATGGTCGCGATACGCAGTATTTT CATSRRTSDGRDTQYF
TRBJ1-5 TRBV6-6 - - TGTGCCAGCAGTTACTCCCAGGGTGATCAGCCCCAGCATTTT CASSYSQGDQPQHF
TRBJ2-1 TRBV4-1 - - TGCGCCAGCAGCCAAGATTGGATCAATGAGCAGTTCTTC CASSQDWINEQFF
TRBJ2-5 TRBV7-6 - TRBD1 TGTGCCAGCAGCCCGAACCTTGGGACAGGGAAAGAGACCCAGTACTTC CASSPNLGTGKETQYF
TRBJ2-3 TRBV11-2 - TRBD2 TGTGCCAGCAGCTTTAAGACTAGCGGGAGGCTAAGCACAGATACGCAGTATTTT CASSFKTSGRLSTDTQYF
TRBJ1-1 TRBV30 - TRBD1 TGTGCCTGGAGTGTCCAGGGGGACACTGAAGCTTTCTTT CAWSVQGDTEAFF
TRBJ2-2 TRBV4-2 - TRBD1 TGTGCCAGCAGTCCCACCGGGACAGGGCTCACCGGGGAGCTGTTTTTT CASSPTGTGLTGELFF
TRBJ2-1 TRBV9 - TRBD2 TGTGCCAGCAGCTACGGACTAGCGGTCAACAATGAGCAGTTCTTC CASSYGLAVNNEQFF
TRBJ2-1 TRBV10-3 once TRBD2 TGTGCCATCAGTGAGTCGGAGCGGGGGTGGGAGATCTCCTACAATGAGCAGTTCTTC CAISESERGWEISYNEQFF
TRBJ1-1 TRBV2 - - TGTGCCAGCAGTTGGACAACTGAAGCTTTCTTT CASSWTTEAFF
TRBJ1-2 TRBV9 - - TGTGCCAGCAGCGTAGGTTATAGGGAACAGAACTATGGCTACACCTTC CASSVGYREQNYGYTF
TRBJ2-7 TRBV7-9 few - TGTGCCAGCAGCTTGGCTCAGGGTAGGGACTACGAGCAGTACTTC CASSLAQGRDYEQYF
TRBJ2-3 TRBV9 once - TGTGCCAGCAGCGTAAGTCTTAGGGCTAGCCGCCCAGATACGCAGTATTTT CASSVSLRASRPDTQYF
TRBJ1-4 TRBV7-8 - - TGTGCCAGCAGCTTAATCCAGGAAGGGGAAAAACTGTTTTTT CASSLIQEGEKLFF
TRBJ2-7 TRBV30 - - TGTGCCTGGAGTGTAACGGACAGACAAGAGCAGTACTTC CAWSVTDRQEQYF
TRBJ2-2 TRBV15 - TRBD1 TGTGCCACCAGCAGAGACCAGGGGGTTCCCACCGGGGAGCTGTTTTTT CATSRDQGVPTGELFF
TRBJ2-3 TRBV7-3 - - TGTGCCAGCAGCTTCAGGGGCACAGATACGCAGTATTTT CASSFRGTDTQYF